The 30 T cell receptor beta chains given below trace back to one sample, sequenced in a study of early T cells in non-severe SARS-CoV-2 infection. MiXCR, applied by TCRdb to the 5' RACE reads, yields one record per CDR3 protein. In the table there are under 60,000 distinct CDR3 sequences, roughly 9% of which are singletons. The source material was whole blood. Receptors originate from an adult who was a healthcare worker with PCR-confirmed SARS-CoV-2 infection or an uninfected control (not recorded which).

V and J are TRBV7-6 and TRBJ1-1; D perhaps matches TRBD1 (6 bases). Germline CDR1 SGHVS, CDR2 FNYEAQ. This CDR3 is built from 15 residues. Trimming took off 4 bases at V and 2 bases at J, with 14 bases between the two ends. The CDR3 DNA reads TGTGCCAGCAGCTCAGTGGGGGGCAGTAACACTGAAGCTTTCTTT. Translation: CASSSVGGSNTEAFF.

Comment on this clonotype: At one boundary the junction diverges from the germline segment, which might be a read error. The chain has TRBV7-8 and TRBJ1-6; possible D gene TRBD1, 5 bases. This CDR3 is built from 13 residues. CDR1 and CDR2 from the germline V gene are SGHVS and FQNEAQ. The CDR3 region is CASSLELGRGVYF. The CDR3 region has the DNA TGTGCCAGCAGCTTAGAATTGGGACGGGGGGTATACTTT. The variable domain in full, completed from reference TRBV7-8 and TRBJ1-6, reads GAGVSQSPRYKVAKRGQDVALRCDPISGHVSLFWYQQALGQGPEFLTYFQNEAQLDKSGLPSDRFFAERPEGSVSTLKIQRTQQEDSAVYLCASSLELGRGVYFGNGTRLTVT.

The chain employs TRBV29-1 and TRBJ2-2; unclear D gene. Trimming shortened V by 3 bases and J by 4 bases, and 12 bases separated the two germline ends. Germline CDR1 SQVTM, CDR2 ANQGSEA. This CDR3 has 14 amino acids. CDR3 sequence (DNA): TGCAGCGTTGAGATAAGGGCTGTCACCGGGGAGCTGTTTTTT. It yields the protein CSVEIRAVTGELFF.

This clonotype was observed a few times. The chain uses TRBV6-2 or TRBV6-3 and TRBJ1-5; maybe TRBD1 (5 bases). The CDR3 extends over 19 amino acids. From germline, CDR1 is MNHEY and CDR2 SVGEGT. Trimming took 2 bases from V and 3 from J, leaving 23 bases between them. As DNA, the CDR3 is TGTGCCAGCAGTTACCCGTCTTTAACCGGGCAGGGACTCAATCAGCCCCAGCATTTT. It translates to CASSYPSLTGQGLNQPQHF.

This rearrangement joins TRBV29-1 to TRBJ1-1; 8 nucleotides match TRBD1. Germline assignment: CDR1 SQVTM and CDR2 ANQGSEA. This CDR3 comprises 12 residues. After removal of 4 bases from V and 13 bases from J, the junction contained 11 bases not matched to a gene. The CDR3 bases are TGCAGCGTTGGCTGGACAGGGAGTGGGGTTTTCTTT. Translation gives CSVGWTGSGVFF.

V gene TRBV19 combines with J gene TRBJ1-1; 9 bases fit TRBD1. CDR3 length equals 15 residues. The junction had 6 bases not matched to a gene; V was cut back by 6 bases and J by 1 base. The germline gives CDR1 LNHDA, CDR2 SQIVND (reference sequence). The CDR3 bases are TGTGCCAGTAGACAGGGGGCCTCACGGAACACTGAAGCTTTCTTT. It codes for CASRQGASRNTEAFF.

This clonotype was seen at least ten times. DNA for the CDR3: TGCGCCAGCAGCCCACGGACGGGACAGGGGAACACTGAAGCTTTCTTT. As protein: CASSPRTGQGNTEAFF. The chain is built from TRBV4-1 and TRBJ1-1; 9 nucleotides match TRBD1. V gave up 4 bases and J gave up 1 base; unmatched junction bases: 7. This CDR3 spans 16 amino acids. CDR1 MGHRA and CDR2 YSYEKL come from the germline V gene.

A few counts support this clonotype. The gene calls are TRBV5-5 and TRBJ1-1; unclear D gene. Germline V gives CDR1 SGHKS, CDR2 YYEKEE (reference sequence). Trimming took 2 bases from V and 3 from J, leaving 11 bases between them. The CDR3 loop spans 14 amino acids. CDR3 in amino acids: CASSFSRVDTEAFF. DNA for the CDR3: TGTGCCAGCAGCTTTTCTAGGGTGGACACTGAAGCTTTCTTT.

In its sample, this clonotype was seen a few times. V is TRBV7-2 and J is TRBJ2-4; D not resolved. Germline V gene sequence: CDR1 SGHTA, CDR2 FQGNSA. This CDR3 has 15 residues. Trimming removed 5 bases from V and 1 base from J, with 12 bases in between. CDR3 residues: CASSPTAAAKNIQYF. CDR3 DNA: TGTGCCAGCAGCCCCACCGCCGCGGCCAAAAACATTCAGTACTTC. Full variable domain (remainder filled in from reference TRBV7-2 and TRBJ2-4): GAGVSQSPSNKVTEKGKDVELRCDPISGHTALYWYRQSLGQGLEFLIYFQGNSAPDKSGLPSDRFSAERTGGSVSTLTIQRTQQEDSAVYLCASSPTAAAKNIQYFGAGTRLSVL.

This clonotype was picked up a small number of times. The J gene is TRBJ1-6, the V gene TRBV6-6, with no clear D. V was clipped by 2 bases and J by 4 bases, with 6 bases between them. This CDR3 is 14 amino acids long. The germline gives CDR1 MNHNY, CDR2 SVGAGI (reference sequence). The CDR3 DNA sequence: TGTGCCAGCAGTTACGCAGGATATAATTCACCCCTCCACTTT. This sequence encodes CASSYAGYNSPLHF.

This clonotype has a count of ten or more. The CDR3 region is CASLGGTNEKLFF. CDR3 bases: TGTGCCAGCCTAGGGGGAACTAATGAAAAACTGTTTTTT. J is TRBJ1-4 and V is TRBV7-9; possible D gene TRBD1, 6 bases. V was clipped by 8 bases and J by 1 base, with 8 bases between them. CDR1 SEHNR and CDR2 FQNEAQ come from the germline V gene (reference sequence). CDR3 size: 13 residues.

The chain carries TRBV5-1 and TRBJ2-5, with D uncertain. CDR3 length: 13 residues. V lost 0 bases and J 4 bases, leaving 7 bases between the germline ends. Germline values: CDR1 SGHRS, CDR2 YFSETQ. CDR3 nucleotide sequence: TGCGCCAGCAGCTTGGAGGAGACAGAGACCCAGTACTTC. Amino acid sequence: CASSLEETETQYF. Complete variable domain (other parts from reference TRBV5-1 and TRBJ2-5): KAGVTQTPRYLIKTRGQQVTLSCSPISGHRSVSWYQQTPGQGLQFLFEYFSETQRNKGNFPGRFSGRQFSNSRSEMNVSTLELGDSALYLCASSLEETETQYFGPGTRLLVL.

This clonotype came up many times. The rearrangement links TRBV7-9 to TRBJ2-3, with 10 bases that match TRBD1. Per the germline V gene, CDR1 is SEHNR and CDR2 is FQNEAQ (reference sequence). The CDR3 sequence is 15 residues long. V trimming: 5 bases; J trimming: 1 base; junction bases outside the gene matches: 3. The CDR3 DNA is TGTGCCAGCAGCCCCGGACAGGGGGGCACAGATACGCAGTATTTT. It specifies CASSPGQGGTDTQYF.

The sample holds a few counts of this clonotype. The V gene is TRBV9, the J gene TRBJ2-3; 7 positions match TRBD1. CDR1 SGDLS and CDR2 YYNGEE come from the germline V gene. The J segment lost 2 bases and the V segment lost 0 bases, leaving 6 bases of the junction unmatched. The CDR3 extends over 16 amino acids. CDR3 sequence (DNA): TGTGCCAGCAGCGTAGACAGGGGCCCGATCACAGATACGCAGTATTTT. Translation: CASSVDRGPITDTQYF.

This clonotype was counted many times. The chain has TRBV12-3 or TRBV12-4 and TRBJ1-4; possible D gene TRBD1, 5 bases. The CDR3 is 15 amino acids. Trimming cost V 5 bases and J 7 bases, with 17 bases left between them. DNA for the CDR3: TGTGCCAGCAGTACGGGACTTTCGGCCCCTGAAAAACTGTTTTTT. Its translation: CASSTGLSAPEKLFF.

This clonotype was recorded a few times. The gene calls are TRBV10-2 and TRBJ1-2; D uncertain. There are 14 residues in the CDR3. The V and J ends lost 11 bases and 9 bases respectively, with 25 bases between them. The V gene's germline CDR1 is WSHSY and CDR2 SAAADI. The CDR3 reads CAVRGGYAGDRYTF. In nucleotides, the CDR3 is TGCGCCGTCAGAGGAGGATATGCTGGAGATCGCTACACCTTC.

This clonotype was seen a few times. This rearrangement joins TRBV5-4 to TRBJ1-1, with D perhaps matching TRBD1 (5 bases). Germline CDR1 and CDR2: SGHNT and YYREEE (reference sequence). The V end was cut by 4 bases, the J end by 5 bases, with 15 bases between. The CDR3 totals 14 residues. The CDR3 sequence: CASSPPGRGTEAFF. As DNA, the CDR3 is TGTGCCAGCAGCCCCCCCGGGCGGGGGACTGAAGCTTTCTTT.

The table lists this clonotype with many counts. This chain connects TRBV7-9 to TRBJ1-1; D unresolved. V was shortened by 3 bases and J by 1 base, with 9 bases between the two germline ends. Per the germline V gene, CDR1 is SEHNR and CDR2 is FQNEAQ (reference sequence). This CDR3 is built from 14 residues. CDR3 nucleotides: TGTGCCAGCAGCTTCGCGACACCGAACACTGAAGCTTTCTTT. This gives the protein CASSFATPNTEAFF. Based on the CDR3 plus reference TRBV7-9 and TRBJ1-1, the full variable domain is DTGVSQNPRHKITKRGQNVTFRCDPISEHNRLYWYRQTLGQGPEFLTYFQNEAQLEKSRLLSDRFSAERPKGSFSTLEIQRTEQGDSAMYLCASSFATPNTEAFFGQGTRLTVV.

The sample holds a few counts of this clonotype. The V call is TRBV6-2 or TRBV6-3, the J call TRBJ2-1; TRBD2 matches 11 bases. The V segment lost 7 bases and the J segment 8 bases; nucleotides outside the gene matches: 10. The CDR3 runs 15 residues. CDR1 MNHEY and CDR2 SVGEGT come from the germline V gene. For the CDR3, the DNA is TGTGCCAGCACTTATAGCGGGGGGGCCTGGGATGAGCAGTTCTTC. Translation: CASTYSGGAWDEQFF.

This clonotype was seen only a few times. The CDR3 spells CASSLAYGTEAFF. The CDR3, as DNA: TGTGCCAGCAGCTTAGCTTACGGGACTGAAGCTTTCTTT. This chain uses TRBV11-2 with TRBJ1-1; D gene uncertain. The V gene's germline CDR1 is SGHAT and CDR2 FQNNGV. With 1 base removed from V and 5 bases from J, the gap between germline ends came to 8 bases. The CDR3 consists of 13 residues.

There are many counts of this clonotype. The V call is TRBV12-3 or TRBV12-4, the J call TRBJ1-2; tentatively, D is TRBD1 (6 bases). The V end was cut by 10 bases, the J end by 1 base, with 19 bases between. The CDR3 is 15 residues long. CDR3 residues: CATRTQGQINYGYTF. The CDR3 DNA follows: TGTGCCACCCGCACACAGGGTCAGATTAACTATGGCTACACCTTC.

There are a few counts of this clonotype. This chain uses TRBV7-8 with TRBJ2-7; D call uncertain. Germline CDR1 SGHVS, CDR2 FQNEAQ. Trimming cost V 5 bases and J 5 bases, with 13 bases left between them. The CDR3 extends over 13 amino acids. For the CDR3, the DNA is TGTGCCAGCAGCCGCGGACCGCCAGACGAGCAGTACTTC. It translates to CASSRGPPDEQYF. The full variable domain, in which reference TRBV7-8 and TRBJ2-7 provide the parts outside the CDR3, is GAGVSQSPRYKVAKRGQDVALRCDPISGHVSLFWYQQALGQGPEFLTYFQNEAQLDKSGLPSDRFFAERPEGSVSTLKIQRTQQEDSAVYLCASSRGPPDEQYFGPGTRLTVT.

With respect to this clonotype: A read error may explain this, as a much larger clone is one base away. This chain uses TRBV7-9 with TRBJ2-7, with 10 bases that match TRBD2. This CDR3 spans 14 amino acids. V shed 3 bases, J shed 6 bases, and the junction held 5 bases outside the gene matches. Germline CDR1 is SEHNR and CDR2 is FQNEAQ (reference sequence). CDR3 loop: CASSFSGGAFEQYF. Here the CDR3 DNA reads TGTGCCAGCAGCTTCAGCGGGGGGGCCTTCGAGCAGTACTTC.

In its sample, this clonotype was seen many times. V is TRBV7-7 and J is TRBJ2-5; the D gene is possibly TRBD2 (5 bases). Germline V CDR1 and CDR2: SSHAT, FNYEAQ (reference sequence). This CDR3 contains 13 residues. Trimming took 5 bases from V and 2 from J, leaving 9 bases between them. This chain's CDR3 is CASSHGEQETQYF. The CDR3 DNA follows: TGTGCCAGCAGCCACGGGGAGCAAGAGACCCAGTACTTC.

V and J are TRBV5-4 and TRBJ2-7; 7 nucleotides match TRBD2. After removal of 2 bases from V and 5 bases from J, the junction contained 7 bases not matched to a gene. This CDR3 contains 14 residues. Per the germline V gene, CDR1 is SGHNT and CDR2 is YYREEE (reference sequence). The CDR3 sequence: CASSLGGGVHEQYF. The CDR3 nucleotides are TGTGCCAGCAGCTTAGGCGGGGGAGTTCACGAGCAGTACTTC.

This clonotype came up a few times. For the CDR3, the DNA is TGTGCCATCAGTGAGTCTGGGGCCACAGATACGCAGTATTTT. It encodes CAISESGATDTQYF. J is TRBJ2-3 and V is TRBV10-3, with D maybe TRBD1 (5 bases). The CDR3 runs to 14 residues. CDR1 ENHRY and CDR2 SYGVKD come from the germline V gene. V was cut by 0 bases and J by 2 bases, with 6 bases left in between.

This clonotype was recorded many times. V is TRBV11-1 and J is TRBJ1-1; D unclear. Deletions cut 1 base from V and 4 bases from J, with 13 bases between. The CDR3 runs to 15 residues. The germline V gene encodes CDR1 SGHAT and CDR2 FQDESV (reference sequence). The CDR3 sequence is CASSLGETVATEAFF. CDR3 DNA sequence: TGTGCCAGCAGCTTAGGGGAGACCGTTGCCACTGAAGCTTTCTTT.

The chain combines TRBV20-1 with TRBJ2-1; no clear D gene. Trimming stripped 5 bases from V and 6 bases from J, with 17 bases between. The CDR3 contains 14 residues. Germline CDR1 DFQATT, CDR2 SNEGSKA (reference sequence). The CDR3 loop is CSAVWGLFRNEQFF. CDR3 DNA: TGCAGTGCTGTATGGGGTCTCTTCCGCAATGAGCAGTTCTTC.

This clonotype was seen more than once but under ten times. The chain carries TRBV6-1 and TRBJ2-2; a possible D gene is TRBD2 (6 bases). V was pared by 0 bases and J by 7 bases, with 12 bases between. This CDR3 spans 15 amino acids. Germline-derived CDR1 and CDR2 are MNHNS and SASEGT. The CDR3 region is CASSEARTMSGELFF. The CDR3 bases are TGTGCCAGCAGTGAAGCAAGGACTATGAGCGGGGAGCTGTTTTTT.

This clonotype was observed a few times. The V and J genes are TRBV13 and TRBJ1-1; D remains unclear. This CDR3 is built from 15 residues. The V end was cut by 8 bases, the J end by 0 bases, with 16 bases between. Germline values: CDR1 PRHDT, CDR2 FYEKMQ (reference sequence). CDR3 in DNA: TGTGCCAGCCTGAGGGCCCCGGACGTGAACACTGAAGCTTTCTTT. Translated: CASLRAPDVNTEAFF.